This TCR beta chain was recovered during a study of fetal regulatory T cell absence and autoimmunity. Overall study context: The IPEX patients lacked clinical diabetes but had exocrine pancreas autoimmunity. Study outcomes and limitations: The oligoclonal enrichment was interpreted as supporting antigen-driven pancreatic autoimmunity before birth in IPEX syndrome. Some top pancreas TCR clones were over 80-fold enriched versus cord blood.

The V and J ends lost 4 bases and 5 bases, in that order; junction bases with no gene match: 5. The CDR3 loop spans 17 amino acids. CDR1 and CDR2 (germline): LGHNA, YNFKEQ. Sequencing was at survey level. The protocol was immunoSEQ multiplex PCR, while the TCRdb copy is restricted to in-frame clones and leaves out a portion. The data show around 100,000 clones, with about three quarters seen just once and roughly 2% held by the top ten. On this clone: The antigen remains undetermined.

The clonotype comes from a male donor with IPEX syndrome. Sequences were obtained from pancreas tissue. The gene calls are TRBV4-2 and TRBJ2-2, with 15 nucleotides matching TRBD2. The CDR3 sequence: CASSPKGTSGRTGELFF. The CDR3 region has the DNA TGTGCCAGCAGCCCCAAAGGGACTAGCGGGAGGACCGGGGAGCTGTTTTTT.